The next 26 T cell receptor beta chains were all read from a single sample in a study of blood T cell repertoires in COVID-19. Produced via immunoSEQ multiplex PCR; TCRdb's table is partial and in-frame only. The data contain about 100,000 clones, roughly 83% of them singletons. Sequenced material: peripheral blood. All receptors derive from a woman aged 55 to 70 with acute or convalescent COVID-19.

This clone was seen a few times. The J gene is TRBJ1-5, the V gene TRBV5-5, with TRBD1 matching over 7 bases. The CDR3 is 16 amino acids. From germline, CDR1 is SGHKS and CDR2 YYEKEE (reference sequence). Germline trimming cut 2 bases from V and 4 bases from J; bases unmatched to any gene: 9. DNA of the CDR3: TGTGCCAGCAGCTTACAGGGGAATACCCTTAATCAGCCCCAGCATTTT. Translated, it gives CASSLQGNTLNQPQHF.

The chain employs TRBV5-1 and TRBJ1-1, with D unclear. The CDR3 runs to 13 residues. CDR1 is SGHRS, CDR2 YFSETQ, per germline. Trimming shortened V by 0 bases and J by 6 bases, and 9 bases separated the two germline ends. For the CDR3, the DNA is TGCGCCAGCAGCTTGGGAAACTTCGCTGAAGCTTTCTTT. It specifies CASSLGNFAEAFF. Full variable domain (missing parts from reference TRBV5-1 and TRBJ1-1): KAGVTQTPRYLIKTRGQQVTLSCSPISGHRSVSWYQQTPGQGLQFLFEYFSETQRNKGNFPGRFSGRQFSNSRSEMNVSTLELGDSALYLCASSLGNFAEAFFGQGTRLTVV.

The V gene is TRBV20-1, the J gene TRBJ2-7, with D hard to call. Germline CDR1 reads DFQATT; CDR2 reads SNEGSKA (reference sequence). The CDR3 covers 11 residues. Trimming removed 3 bases at V and 9 bases at J, with 12 bases between. The CDR3 spells CSASISRGQYF. The CDR3 DNA follows: TGCAGTGCTAGCATATCCCGCGGGCAGTACTTC.

This clone was counted between two and nine times. The genes are TRBV5-1 and TRBJ1-4; 9 nucleotides agree with TRBD1. This CDR3 spans 15 amino acids. Trimming at V came to 3 bases and at J to 5 bases, leaving 5 bases not matched to a gene. Germline assignment: CDR1 SGHRS and CDR2 YFSETQ. CDR3 DNA sequence: TGCGCCAGCAGCTGGATACAGGGGGCGAATGAAAAACTGTTTTTT. Translating it yields CASSWIQGANEKLFF.

The chain has TRBV30 and TRBJ1-2; 8 bases line up with TRBD1. The CDR3 extends over 14 amino acids. The V segment lost 2 bases and the J segment 2 bases; nucleotides outside the gene matches: 4. The V gene's germline CDR1 is GTSNPN and CDR2 SVGIG (reference sequence). The CDR3 loop reads CAWSWTGLNYGYTF. CDR3 bases: TGTGCCTGGAGTTGGACAGGGTTAAACTATGGCTACACCTTC.

The chain has TRBV28 and TRBJ2-3; 7 bases are a match to TRBD1. CDR1 and CDR2 (germline): MDHEN, SYDVKM. V gave up 6 bases and J gave up 1 base; unmatched junction bases: 7. The CDR3 sequence is 15 residues long. As DNA, the CDR3 is TGTGCCAGCAGCCCAAGGGGGCTCGGCACAGATACGCAGTATTTT. It codes for CASSPRGLGTDTQYF.

The chain carries TRBV6-1 and TRBJ1-5; 7 bases align to TRBD1. This CDR3 is built from 15 residues. Looked up from germline, CDR1 is MNHNS and CDR2 is SASEGT. Trimming took 3 bases from V and 3 from J; bases not matched to a gene: 5. CDR3 region: CASSDRGQFNQPQHF. Here the CDR3 DNA reads TGTGCCAGCAGTGATCGGGGACAGTTCAATCAGCCCCAGCATTTT.

This clone showed up just a few times. The chain is built from TRBV15 and TRBJ1-1; D is uncertain. This CDR3 has 15 amino acids. V gave up 2 bases and J gave up 3 bases, with 13 bases separating them. CDR1 is LNHNV, CDR2 YYDKDF, per germline (reference sequence). Here the CDR3 DNA reads TGTGCCACCAGCAGATCGGACTTTTTGGACACTGAAGCTTTCTTT. It translates to CATSRSDFLDTEAFF.

The chain joins TRBV5-1 to TRBJ1-1, with D maybe TRBD1 (6 bases). Germline values: CDR1 SGHRS, CDR2 YFSETQ. CDR3 length equals 14 residues. V was cut by 2 bases and J by 3 bases, with 11 bases left in between. Written as DNA, the CDR3 is TGCGCCAGCAGCTTCTTGGGGGCGGACACTGAAGCTTTCTTT. It translates to CASSFLGADTEAFF.

The chain has TRBV29-1 and TRBJ1-2; D gene uncertain. Germline V lookup: CDR1 SQVTM, CDR2 ANQGSEA. Trimming pared 3 bases from V and 4 bases from J, leaving 12 bases between. This CDR3 contains 13 residues. The CDR3 sequence: CSVEWGVGYGYTF. The CDR3 DNA follows: TGCAGCGTTGAGTGGGGAGTAGGCTATGGCTACACCTTC.

The chain joins TRBV10-3 to TRBJ1-2, with D unresolved. The CDR3 is made up of 13 amino acids. Germline V gene sequence: CDR1 ENHRY, CDR2 SYGVKD. V shed 0 bases and J shed 4 bases, with 6 bases lying between them. The CDR3 loop reads CAISESVSYGYTF. The DNA of the CDR3 is TGTGCCATCAGTGAGTCTGTATCCTATGGCTACACCTTC.

As to this clone: The junction departs from the called germline gene at one end, perhaps through a read error. This chain uses TRBV6-5 with TRBJ1-2; D is undetermined. This CDR3 comprises 13 residues. Per the germline V gene, CDR1 is MNHEY and CDR2 is SVGAGI. The CDR3 reads CASRYSMNYGYTF. The CDR3 DNA is TGTGCCAGCAGGTACTCTATGAACTATGGCTACACCTTC.

This chain joins TRBV16 and TRBJ2-7; TRBD1 is a possible D gene (6 bases). The CDR3 length is 14 residues. V shed 2 bases and J shed 2 bases, with 10 bases lying between them. Germline loops: CDR1 KGHSY, CDR2 FQNENV. CDR3 in DNA: TGTGCCAGCAGCCAAATGACAGGACCCTACGAGCAGTACTTC. Its protein product is CASSQMTGPYEQYF.

This chain links TRBV5-5 with TRBJ1-6, with TRBD1 identical over 7 bases. Germline V gene lookup returns CDR1 SGHKS and CDR2 YYEKEE (reference sequence). V lost 1 base to trimming and J lost 8 bases; unmatched junction nucleotides: 6. The length of the CDR3 is 15 residues. The CDR3 coding sequence is TGTGCCAGCAGCTTGCTCGGGCAGGGGGATTCACCCCTCCACTTT. It codes for CASSLLGQGDSPLHF.

The V call is TRBV11-2, the J call TRBJ2-1; TRBD1 aligns across 7 bases. Unmatched junction bases numbered 4, after V lost 1 base and J lost 4 bases. This CDR3 is 15 amino acids long. Germline CDR1 and CDR2: SGHAT and FQNNGV. The CDR3 reads CASSLVGQLYNEQFF. The CDR3 bases are TGTGCCAGCAGCTTAGTGGGACAGCTATACAATGAGCAGTTCTTC. Variable domain in full (rest from reference TRBV11-2 and TRBJ2-1): EAGVAQSPRYKIIEKRQSVAFWCNPISGHATLYWYQQILGQGPKLLIQFQNNGVVDDSQLPKDRFSAERLKGVDSTLKIQPAKLEDSAVYLCASSLVGQLYNEQFFGPGTRLTVL.

The chain uses TRBV28 and TRBJ1-4; a weak D match, TRBD1 (6 bases). Germline V CDR1 and CDR2: MDHEN, SYDVKM. This CDR3 comprises 15 residues. Between the trimmed V and J ends, which lost 5 bases and 7 bases, there was a span of 17 bases. For the CDR3, the DNA is TGTGCCAGCAGTCCCCGTCAGGGAGGGGGTGAAAAACTGTTTTTT. Encoded protein: CASSPRQGGGEKLFF.

The chain links TRBV27 to TRBJ1-2, with 7 bases aligning to TRBD1. This CDR3 region has 13 residues. Germline lookup yields CDR1 MNHEY and CDR2 SMNVEV (reference sequence). Trimming took 8 bases from V and 2 from J; bases not matched to a gene: 5. The CDR3 protein is CASGGTANYGYTF. The CDR3 nucleotides are TGTGCCAGCGGCGGGACAGCCAACTATGGCTACACCTTC.

The chain couples TRBV5-1 to TRBJ2-7; D gene uncertain. This CDR3 comprises 14 residues. The V gene lost 2 bases and the J gene lost 5 bases, with 14 bases spanning the gap. Germline V gene sequence: CDR1 SGHRS, CDR2 YFSETQ. CDR3 DNA: TGCGCCAGCAGCTTTATGAGTGTTGATAACGAGCAGTACTTC. It translates to CASSFMSVDNEQYF.

This clone is judged medium-sized. The chain couples TRBV6-5 to TRBJ1-5; 12 bases map to TRBD1. V was clipped by 6 bases and J by 6 bases; unmatched bases: 3. Germline loops: CDR1 MNHEY, CDR2 SVGAGI. This CDR3 is 14 amino acids long. The CDR3 loop is CASSRDRGLQPQHF. The CDR3 DNA follows: TGTGCCAGCAGCCGGGACAGGGGGCTTCAGCCCCAGCATTTT.

J is TRBJ1-4 and V is TRBV7-2, with D uncertain. V lost 1 base and J 0 bases, leaving 6 bases between the germline ends. Germline values: CDR1 SGHTA, CDR2 FQGNSA. This CDR3 contains 15 residues. The CDR3 protein is CASSLVPATNEKLFF. CDR3 in DNA: TGTGCCAGCAGCTTAGTCCCTGCAACTAATGAAAAACTGTTTTTT.

J is TRBJ2-1 and V is TRBV19; the match to TRBD2 covers 7 bases. After removal of 6 bases from V and 9 bases from J, the junction contained 14 bases not matched to a gene. Germline V gives CDR1 LNHDA, CDR2 SQIVND (reference sequence). The CDR3 loop spans 15 amino acids. The CDR3 reads CASSPLRSGYFEQFF. The CDR3 DNA reads as TGTGCCAGTAGCCCCCTCCGTAGCGGGTACTTTGAGCAGTTCTTC.

This clone showed up just a few times. The CDR3 here is CSVVPTGRGNTIYF. CDR3 DNA: TGCAGCGTTGTTCCCACAGGGAGAGGAAACACCATATATTTT. The J gene is TRBJ1-3, the V gene TRBV29-1; weak D call: TRBD1 (6 bases). V shed 4 bases and J shed 4 bases, with 14 bases lying between them. Germline loops: CDR1 SQVTM, CDR2 ANQGSEA. The CDR3 has 14 residues.

J is TRBJ1-1 and V is TRBV4-2; D is ambiguous. This CDR3 has 13 residues. Germline-derived CDR1 and CDR2 are LGHNA and YNFKEQ. V was trimmed by 1 base and J by 7 bases, leaving 10 bases between them. The CDR3 DNA sequence: TGTGCCAGCAGCCAAGTAATAGAGGATGAAGCTTTCTTT. It is translated as CASSQVIEDEAFF.

This clone was seen just once. The chain combines TRBV2 with TRBJ1-4; no clear D gene. Germline assignment: CDR1 SNHLY and CDR2 FYNNEI. CDR3 length: 12 residues. V was shortened by 6 bases and J by 4 bases, with 6 bases between the two germline ends. CDR3 coding DNA: TGTGCCAGCAGGGCAGTTAATGAAAAACTGTTTTTT. Its translation: CASRAVNEKLFF.

The count of this clone is one. This chain joins TRBV7-8 and TRBJ1-1; perhaps TRBD1 as D (5 bases). The CDR3 extends over 15 amino acids. Trimming removed 2 bases at V and 6 bases at J, with 16 bases between. Germline CDR1 SGHVS, CDR2 FQNEAQ. The CDR3 DNA is TGTGCCAGCAGCTTACAAGGACAACTTTCTTCTGAAGCTTTCTTT. Protein: CASSLQGQLSSEAFF.

This chain joins TRBV28 and TRBJ1-5, with D uncertain. V dropped 3 bases and J dropped 0 bases, with 9 bases sitting between them. The CDR3 spans 15 residues. The germline V gene encodes CDR1 MDHEN and CDR2 SYDVKM. The CDR3 loop is CASSLEIYSNQPQHF. CDR3 DNA sequence: TGTGCCAGCAGTTTGGAGATTTATAGCAATCAGCCCCAGCATTTT.